This T cell receptor beta chain was identified during a study of T cell repertoires in cytomegalovirus infection. About the research overall: Public signatures in TCR beta pointed to CMV infection and matching HLA type.

This clonotype has at least ten counts. One entry per CDR3 protein results from TCRdb running MiXCR on the reads. Of under 250,000 distinct CDR3 sequences in the sample, roughly an eighth were seen once. The CDR3 runs to 17 residues. The V gene lost 5 bases and the J gene lost 0 bases, with 19 bases spanning the gap. Germline loops: CDR1 LNHDA, CDR2 SQIVND (reference sequence). This TCR was sampled from a human donor in good health (CMV status not recorded). Some clones in this sample may be carry-over from other donors' samples. V gene TRBV19 combines with J gene TRBJ1-1; a possible D gene is TRBD1 (5 bases). The material sequenced was PBMCs. CDR3 loop: CASSPIDSPFLNTEAFF. As DNA, the CDR3 is TGTGCCAGTAGTCCAATCGACAGCCCGTTCTTGAACACTGAAGCTTTCTTT.